The 32 T cell receptor beta chains below come from one sample, sequenced in a study of radiotherapy plus CTLA-4 blockade in lung cancer. Generated by immunoSEQ multiplex PCR, the TCRdb table keeps only in-frame clones and is missing some. The table has about 87,000 clones, about 87% seen once. Here the sequenced sample was peripheral blood, taken from a patient treated with radiotherapy plus ipilimumab. These receptors were obtained from a human donor with non-small cell lung cancer that progressed on radiotherapy plus ipilimumab.

The rearrangement links TRBV11-3 to TRBJ2-1, with D unresolved. The CDR3 is 16 amino acids. Trimming removed 2 bases at V and 4 bases at J, with 15 bases between. From germline, CDR1 is SGHNT and CDR2 YENEEA. CDR3 DNA sequence: TGTGCCAGCAGCTTATTCAAATCCCCTCCATACAATGAGCAGTTCTTC. Translated: CASSLFKSPPYNEQFF.

This rearrangement joins TRBV10-3 to TRBJ1-4, with D unclear. Germline CDR1 is ENHRY and CDR2 is SYGVKD. The CDR3 length is 13 residues. V was cut by 11 bases and J by 10 bases, with 20 bases left in between. The CDR3 nucleotides are TGTGCCTCACTTGGGCAGGAGGGAGGAAAACTGTTTTTT. Translated, it gives CASLGQEGGKLFF.

The gene calls are TRBV10-1 and TRBJ1-2, with 7 positions matching TRBD1. Germline V CDR1 and CDR2: WNHNN, SYGVQD (reference sequence). The CDR3 sequence is 15 residues long. The V segment lost 6 bases and the J segment 6 bases; nucleotides outside the gene matches: 13. The CDR3 here is CASRPWDRAPHGYTF. CDR3 in DNA: TGCGCCAGCAGACCCTGGGACAGAGCCCCACATGGCTACACCTTC.

The J gene is TRBJ2-3, the V gene TRBV18; TRBD2 might be the D (7 bases). The CDR3 consists of 15 residues. V lost 3 bases, J lost 12 bases, and 22 bases lay in between. The germline V gene has CDR1 KGHSH and CDR2 LQKENI. The CDR3, as DNA: TGTGCCAGCTCACCCGGCCAGGAAGGGGGGGGCCGTCAGTATTTT. Translating gives CASSPGQEGGGRQYF.

This sequence joins TRBV4-2 and TRBJ1-5; no firm D call. V shed 0 bases and J shed 10 bases, with 16 bases lying between them. The CDR3 loop spans 15 amino acids. Germline lookup yields CDR1 LGHNA and CDR2 YNFKEQ. The CDR3 DNA reads as TGTGCCAGCAGCCAAGATGGTGACCTCGGTACTCCCCAGCATTTT. It yields the protein CASSQDGDLGTPQHF.

The CDR3 protein is CASSPAYVQYF. As DNA, the CDR3 is TGTGCCAGCAGCCCCGCCTATGTGCAGTACTTC. This chain connects TRBV11-2 to TRBJ2-7; D gene ambiguous. In germline, CDR1 is SGHAT, CDR2 FQNNGV. Trimming removed 5 bases at V and 9 bases at J, with 11 bases between. This CDR3 spans 11 amino acids.

The rearrangement joins TRBV5-1 to TRBJ2-7; D is possibly TRBD1 (6 bases). V was trimmed by 2 bases and J by 4 bases, leaving 16 bases between them. The CDR3 loop spans 15 amino acids. Germline values: CDR1 SGHRS, CDR2 YFSETQ. The CDR3 region has the DNA TGCGCCAGCAGCTTAGGGACACCCCCGGGGTACGAGCAGTACTTC. As protein: CASSLGTPPGYEQYF. The variable domain in full, completed from reference TRBV5-1 and TRBJ2-7, reads KAGVTQTPRYLIKTRGQQVTLSCSPISGHRSVSWYQQTPGQGLQFLFEYFSETQRNKGNFPGRFSGRQFSNSRSEMNVSTLELGDSALYLCASSLGTPPGYEQYFGPGTRLTVT.

V gene TRBV6-1 combines with J gene TRBJ2-7, with 8 bases that match TRBD1. This CDR3 is 15 amino acids long. V lost 6 bases to trimming and J lost 6 bases; unmatched junction nucleotides: 13. In germline, CDR1 is MNHNS, CDR2 SASEGT. CDR3 bases: TGTGCCAGCAGAAACGGACAGGGTTATGATTTCGAGCAGTACTTC. Translated, it gives CASRNGQGYDFEQYF.

This clone was seen only once. The chain couples TRBV2 to TRBJ1-1, with a possible D match to TRBD1 (5 bases). CDR3 size: 18 residues. The germline CDR1 and CDR2 sequences are SNHLY and FYNNEI. Trimming cost V 3 bases and J 0 bases, with 20 bases left between them. The CDR3 region is CASSEGPQGGLLNTEAFF. DNA for the CDR3: TGTGCCAGCAGTGAGGGACCCCAAGGCGGGCTTTTGAACACTGAAGCTTTCTTT.

V usage is TRBV5-8 and J usage is TRBJ2-7; D is unclear. Per the germline V gene, CDR1 is SGHTS and CDR2 is YDEGEE. CDR3 length: 15 residues. V lost 0 bases and J 0 bases, leaving 10 bases between the germline ends. The chain's CDR3 is CASSLGGSTSYEQYF. The DNA of the CDR3 is TGTGCCAGCAGCTTGGGTGGTTCTACCTCCTACGAGCAGTACTTC.

The V gene is TRBV29-1, the J gene TRBJ1-1; 10 positions match TRBD1. This CDR3 comprises 12 residues. The germline V gene encodes CDR1 SQVTM and CDR2 ANQGSEA. The V segment lost 7 bases and the J segment 4 bases; nucleotides outside the gene matches: 3. DNA for the CDR3: TGCAGCGCCAGGACAGGGGGCACTGAAGCTTTCTTT. It is translated as CSARTGGTEAFF.

The chain combines TRBV11-2 with TRBJ2-2; no reliable D call. Trimming removed 3 bases from V and 2 bases from J, with 10 bases in between. The CDR3 extends over 15 amino acids. Germline V gene lookup returns CDR1 SGHAT and CDR2 FQNNGV. The CDR3 sequence: CASSLFGHNTGELFF. CDR3 DNA: TGTGCCAGCAGCTTGTTTGGTCATAACACCGGGGAGCTGTTTTTT. Looking up the rest from reference TRBV11-2 and TRBJ2-2 gives the full variable domain: EAGVAQSPRYKIIEKRQSVAFWCNPISGHATLYWYQQILGQGPKLLIQFQNNGVVDDSQLPKDRFSAERLKGVDSTLKIQPAKLEDSAVYLCASSLFGHNTGELFFGEGSRLTVL.

The gene calls are TRBV9 and TRBJ2-7; D is uncertain. The CDR3 totals 11 residues. V was shortened by 0 bases and J by 4 bases, with 2 bases between the two germline ends. The germline CDR1 and CDR2 sequences are SGDLS and YYNGEE. DNA for the CDR3: TGTGCCAGCAGCGTAGTATACGAGCAGTACTTC. Protein: CASSVVYEQYF.

The rearrangement uses TRBV25-1 and TRBJ2-7; 10 bases fit TRBD1. This CDR3 comprises 13 residues. Per the germline V gene, CDR1 is MGHDK and CDR2 is SYGVNS. V gave up 6 bases and J gave up 4 bases; unmatched junction bases: 3. CDR3 loop: CASRDRGGYEQYF. The DNA of the CDR3 is TGTGCCAGCAGGGACAGGGGGGGATACGAGCAGTACTTC.

This clone was observed once. The chain is built from TRBV7-9 and TRBJ2-6; unclear D gene. CDR1 SEHNR and CDR2 FQNEAQ come from the germline V gene (reference sequence). V shed 1 base and J shed 13 bases, with 14 bases lying between them. This CDR3 comprises 14 residues. CDR3 region: CASSLVAARDVLTF. CDR3 nucleotide sequence: TGTGCCAGCAGCTTAGTGGCTGCTAGGGATGTCCTGACTTTC. The variable domain in full, completed from reference TRBV7-9 and TRBJ2-6, reads DTGVSQNPRHKITKRGQNVTFRCDPISEHNRLYWYRQTLGQGPEFLTYFQNEAQLEKSRLLSDRFSAERPKGSFSTLEIQRTEQGDSAMYLCASSLVAARDVLTFGAGSRLTVL.

This sequence joins TRBV11-2 and TRBJ2-1, with 7 bases identical to TRBD2. Per the germline V gene, CDR1 is SGHAT and CDR2 is FQNNGV. CDR3 length: 14 residues. Trimming took 3 bases from V and 4 from J; bases not matched to a gene: 3. CDR3 sequence: CASSLVGGYNEQFF. CDR3 sequence (DNA): TGTGCCAGCAGCTTGGTGGGGGGGTACAATGAGCAGTTCTTC.

With regard to this clone: The sample contains more than one DNA sequence encoding this CDR3. The chain carries TRBV6-1 and TRBJ1-5, with a possible D match to TRBD1 (5 bases). V lost 2 bases to trimming and J lost 7 bases, with 12 bases between them. Germline V CDR1 and CDR2: MNHNS, SASEGT. The CDR3 covers 14 residues. CDR3 sequence reads: CASSERQGGQPQHF. DNA for the CDR3: TGTGCCAGCAGTGAACGGCAGGGTGGCCAGCCCCAGCATTTT.

This clone was found a few times. This chain joins TRBV9 and TRBJ1-6; no clear D. Germline-derived CDR1 and CDR2 are SGDLS and YYNGEE. This CDR3 region has 14 residues. Trimming shortened V by 0 bases and J by 10 bases, and 11 bases separated the two germline ends. The CDR3 reads CASSVGEFGSPLHF. Written as DNA, the CDR3 is TGTGCCAGCAGCGTAGGTGAATTCGGCTCACCCCTCCACTTT.

The genes are TRBV2 and TRBJ1-2, with D perhaps TRBD1 (6 bases). The CDR3 is made up of 11 amino acids. Germline-derived CDR1 and CDR2 are SNHLY and FYNNEI. The V end was cut by 11 bases, the J end by 11 bases, with 18 bases between. The CDR3 sequence: CAGDTGWEYTF. The CDR3 region has the DNA TGTGCCGGGGACACCGGGTGGGAGTACACCTTC. Variable domain in full (rest from reference TRBV2 and TRBJ1-2): EPEVTQTPSHQVTQMGQEVILRCVPISNHLYFYWYRQILGQKVEFLVSFYNNEISEKSEIFDDQFSVERPDGSNFTLKIRSTKLEDSAMYFCAGDTGWEYTFGSGTRLTVV.

This sequence joins TRBV18 and TRBJ2-3; TRBD1 matches at 7 bases. The germline V gene has CDR1 KGHSH and CDR2 LQKENI. CDR3 length equals 14 residues. After removal of 4 bases from V and 0 bases from J, the junction contained 1 base not matched to a gene. The CDR3 DNA reads as TGTGCCAGCTCACGGGACAGAAGCACAGATACGCAGTATTTT. It codes for CASSRDRSTDTQYF.

This clone was picked up a small number of times. This chain connects TRBV11-2 to TRBJ2-7; 7 nucleotides match TRBD2. Germline CDR1 is SGHAT and CDR2 is FQNNGV. This CDR3 comprises 16 residues. Trimming removed 1 base from V and 2 bases from J; junction bases left unmatched: 8. The CDR3 is CASSLGSGGRAYEQYF. In DNA form, the CDR3 reads TGTGCCAGCAGCTTAGGTTCCGGGGGGAGGGCCTACGAGCAGTACTTC.

V is TRBV6-6 and J is TRBJ2-7; TRBD1 matches 10 bases. CDR3 length: 14 amino acids. Germline trimming cut 8 bases from V and 6 bases from J; bases unmatched to any gene: 10. Germline V lookup: CDR1 MNHNY, CDR2 SVGAGI (reference sequence). The CDR3, as DNA: TGTGCCAGCCGTAAAGGGACAGGGGTATTCGAGCAGTACTTC. Residues: CASRKGTGVFEQYF.

A single count supports this clone. This sample also contains other DNA sequences that code for the same CDR3. The CDR3 sequence is CASSQEMNTEAFF. CDR3 in DNA: TGTGCCAGCTCACAGGAAATGAACACTGAAGCTTTCTTT. The chain has TRBV18 and TRBJ1-1; D gene unclear. The CDR3 has 13 residues. Per germline, CDR1 KGHSH and CDR2 LQKENI. V was cut by 4 bases and J by 0 bases, with 6 bases left in between.

The chain is built from TRBV7-6 and TRBJ2-3; a possible D gene is TRBD2 (5 bases). Germline CDR1 reads SGHVS; CDR2 reads FNYEAQ. V was cut by 5 bases and J by 7 bases, with 16 bases left in between. This CDR3 is built from 14 residues. DNA for the CDR3: TGTGCCAGCAGCCCTACTGGGAGTAAAAATACGCAGTATTTT. It encodes CASSPTGSKNTQYF. The full variable domain, with the rest looked up from reference TRBV7-6 and TRBJ2-3, is GAGVSQSPRYKVTKRGQDVALRCDPISGHVSLYWYRQALGQGPEFLTYFNYEAQQDKSGLPNDRFSAERPEGSISTLTIQRTEQRDSAMYRCASSPTGSKNTQYFGPGTRLTVL.

The V call is TRBV12-5, the J call TRBJ2-1; 9 nucleotides match TRBD2. Germline assignment: CDR1 LGHNT and CDR2 FRNRAP. This CDR3 is built from 16 residues. V lost 2 bases to trimming and J lost 6 bases; unmatched junction nucleotides: 8. The CDR3, as DNA: TGTGCTAGTGGTTTGTTTACTAGCGGGCTTACCAATGAGCAGTTCTTC. Encoded protein: CASGLFTSGLTNEQFF.

The chain joins TRBV9 to TRBJ2-1; the D gene is possibly TRBD2 (5 bases). The V end was cut by 5 bases, the J end by 3 bases, with 15 bases between. This CDR3 is built from 15 residues. Germline CDR1 and CDR2: SGDLS and YYNGEE. For the CDR3, the DNA is TGTGCCAGCAGTGAACAATACGGACTCTACAATGAGCAGTTCTTC. Translated, it gives CASSEQYGLYNEQFF. The whole variable domain, filled in from reference TRBV9 and TRBJ2-1, reads DSGVTQTPKHLITATGQRVTLRCSPRSGDLSVYWYQQSLDQGLQFLIQYYNGEERAKGNILERFSAQQFPDLHSELNLSSLELGDSALYFCASSEQYGLYNEQFFGPGTRLTVL.

The CDR3, as DNA: TGTGCCAGCGCTAGAAAAACTCCCTTCGGACAGGGCTTCCAAGAGACCCAGTACTTC. This translates into CASARKTPFGQGFQETQYF. The J gene is TRBJ2-5, the V gene TRBV27; TRBD1 matches at 8 bases. This CDR3 comprises 19 residues. With 8 bases clipped from V and 1 base from J, the junction kept 21 bases outside the gene matches. From germline, CDR1 is MNHEY and CDR2 SMNVEV (reference sequence).

The chain couples TRBV11-3 to TRBJ2-1; 13 bases align to TRBD2. With V trimmed by 5 bases and J by 5 bases, 9 bases remained unmatched. The CDR3 has 17 amino acids. Germline CDR1 SGHNT, CDR2 YENEEA. The CDR3 nucleotides are TGTGCCAGCAGCATAGGACTAGCGGGAGTGTCCCACAATGAGCAGTTCTTC. This codes for CASSIGLAGVSHNEQFF.

The chain joins TRBV28 to TRBJ1-5, with 7 positions matching TRBD1. The CDR3 runs to 16 residues. From germline, CDR1 is MDHEN and CDR2 SYDVKM. J was trimmed by 4 bases and V by 2 bases; bases with no gene match: 8. The CDR3 bases are TGTGCCAGCAGTTTAGTTTTGACAGGGTCGAATCAGCCCCAGCATTTT. Translated, it gives CASSLVLTGSNQPQHF.

The rearrangement uses TRBV12-5 and TRBJ1-5, with D possibly being TRBD1 (5 bases). Germline V gene sequence: CDR1 LGHNT, CDR2 FRNRAP. The CDR3 is 18 residues long. Trimming cost V 0 bases and J 0 bases, with 15 bases left between them. The CDR3 region has the DNA TGTGCTAGTGGTTTGGTCCCTGGCAGGGCGAGTAGCAATCAGCCCCAGCATTTT. Its protein is CASGLVPGRASSNQPQHF. The whole variable domain, filled in from reference TRBV12-5 and TRBJ1-5, reads DARVTQTPRHKVTEMGQEVTMRCQPILGHNTVFWYRQTMMQGLELLAYFRNRAPLDDSGMPKDRFSAEMPDATLATLKIQPSEPRDSAVYFCASGLVPGRASSNQPQHFGDGTRLSIL.

The V and J genes are TRBV7-2 and TRBJ2-7; TRBD2 matches 11 bases. The trim removed 1 base at V and 4 bases at J, leaving 6 bases unmatched. Germline V lookup: CDR1 SGHTA, CDR2 FQGNSA. This CDR3 spans 16 amino acids. The DNA of the CDR3 is TGTGCCAGCAGCTTAGGCGGGACTAGCGGTCCTTACGAGCAGTACTTC. This translates into CASSLGGTSGPYEQYF.

V and J are TRBV30 and TRBJ1-1, with 9 bases matching TRBD1. This CDR3 has 17 amino acids. Germline CDR1 GTSNPN, CDR2 SVGIG (reference sequence). The V segment lost 2 bases and the J segment 2 bases; nucleotides outside the gene matches: 12. CDR3 nucleotide sequence: TGTGCCTGGAGTTCACCGGGACAGGGATGGGGAAACACTGAAGCTTTCTTT. This encodes CAWSSPGQGWGNTEAFF. Full variable domain (rest looked up from reference TRBV30 and TRBJ1-1): SQTIHQWPATLVQPVGSPLSLECTVEGTSNPNLYWYRQAAGRGLQLLFYSVGIGQISSEVPQNLSASRPQDRQFILSSKKLLLSDSGFYLCAWSSPGQGWGNTEAFFGQGTRLTVV.